The text below deals with one T cell receptor (beta chain). V dropped 0 bases and J dropped 4 bases, with 11 bases sitting between them. The CDR3 runs 15 residues. The V gene's germline CDR1 is WSHSY and CDR2 SAAADI. All enrollees were about 18 to 95 years old and from about two dozen US areas. Categorization into cohorts depended on clinical history that participants reported. This sample was included in a study of blood T cell repertoires in COVID-19. Across the whole study: The study drew acute and convalescent COVID-19 samples from the United States, Italy and Spain.

Per the study methods: Nucleated cell counts were estimated from reference gene primer amplification. Sequencing was performed with immunoSEQ multiplex PCR; in TCRdb, only in-frame clones are kept and a portion is missing. V and J calls and clone size are as listed in that table; D and trimming were resolved from the DNA. The sample contains about 400,000 clones, roughly 90% of which appear only once. The genes are TRBV10-2 and TRBJ2-3, with a tentative D call TRBD2 (6 bases). This TCR was sampled from a woman younger than 45 with acute COVID-19. Specimen: PBMCs or T cells enriched from blood (not recorded which). The CDR3 region is CASSESPSGADTQYF. The CDR3 nucleotides are TGCGCCAGCAGTGAGTCTCCATCGGGGGCAGATACGCAGTATTTT.